The entry below gives a single T cell receptor (beta chain) sequence along with its context. The antigen is not known. The V gene lost 0 bases and the J gene lost 3 bases, with 6 bases spanning the gap. Germline V lookup: CDR1 SGHAT, CDR2 FQNNGV. The CDR3 consists of 13 residues. With a J-beta primer mix and a sample-barcoded 5' primer, a second PCR ran about 7 to 11 cycles. TCRdb passed the 5' RACE reads through MiXCR, listing each CDR3 protein once. The sample has hundreds of thousands of distinct CDR3 sequences, more than 55% seen once. The data were taken from a study of blood T cells in healthy people across ages. Findings of the study overall: Per-million-T-cell TCR beta diversity fell roughly linearly with age.

The rearrangement uses TRBV11-2 and TRBJ2-7, with no clear D. The source of this sequence is a man aged 35 to 55 in good health. What was sequenced was blood. The DNA for the CDR3 is TGTGCCAGCAGCTTAGAGATTCTCTACGAGCAGTACTTC. It yields the protein CASSLEILYEQYF.